These 3 T cell receptor beta chains came from one sample sequenced in a study of Graves' ophthalmopathy and Graves' hyperthyroidism. Amplification from RNA transcripts yielded the TCR beta CDR3 regions. After a first-round RT-PCR with HTBI primers, a second-round multiplex PCR was run. TCRdb re-analysed the multiplex PCR reads in MiXCR, keeping a single row per CDR3 protein. Altogether approximately 1.2 million distinct CDR3 sequences are present, 35% to 40% being singletons, with the ten largest covering approximately 12%. The material sequenced was peripheral blood or thyroid tissue (not recorded which). These receptors all come from an adult man with Graves' hyperthyroidism.

The chain carries TRBV15 and TRBJ1-6; D is perhaps TRBD1 (6 bases). Trimming left V 0 bases short and J 9 bases short, with 18 bases between. Germline V CDR1 and CDR2: LNHNV, YYDKDF (reference sequence). The CDR3 loop spans 17 amino acids. DNA for the CDR3: TGTGCCACCAGCAGAGATGGGCAGGGGAGCATCAGTTCACCCCTCCACTTT. As protein: CATSRDGQGSISSPLHF.

This clonotype was detected only a few times. The J gene is TRBJ1-1, the V gene TRBV29-1, with D possibly TRBD1 on 5 matching bases. The germline CDR1 and CDR2 sequences are SQVTM and ANQGSEA. V was cut by 8 bases and J by 1 base, with 11 bases left in between. The CDR3 is made up of 12 amino acids. CDR3 in DNA: TGCAGCTCACTACAGGAGAACACTGAAGCTTTCTTT. It codes for CSSLQENTEAFF.

The gene calls are TRBV2 and TRBJ1-2; D remains ambiguous. Germline V lookup: CDR1 SNHLY, CDR2 FYNNEI. This CDR3 is built from 14 residues. Trimming left V 0 bases short and J 3 bases short, with 8 bases between. This chain's CDR3 is CASSEARRDYGYTF. The CDR3 bases are TGTGCCAGCAGTGAAGCGCGGAGGGACTATGGCTACACCTTC.